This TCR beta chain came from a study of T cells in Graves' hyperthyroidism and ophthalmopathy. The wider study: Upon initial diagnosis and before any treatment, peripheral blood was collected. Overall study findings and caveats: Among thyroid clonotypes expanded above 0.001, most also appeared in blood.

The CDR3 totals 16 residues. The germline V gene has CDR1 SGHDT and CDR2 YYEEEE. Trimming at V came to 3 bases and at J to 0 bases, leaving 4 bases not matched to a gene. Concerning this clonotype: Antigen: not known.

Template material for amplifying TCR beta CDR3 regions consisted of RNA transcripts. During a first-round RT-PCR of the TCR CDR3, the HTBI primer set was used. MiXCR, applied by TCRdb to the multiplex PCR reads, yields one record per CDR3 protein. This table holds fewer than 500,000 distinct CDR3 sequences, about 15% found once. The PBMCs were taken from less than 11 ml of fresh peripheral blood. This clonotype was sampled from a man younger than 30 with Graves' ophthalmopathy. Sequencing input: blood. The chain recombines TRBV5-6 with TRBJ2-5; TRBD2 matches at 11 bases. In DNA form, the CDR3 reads TGTGCCAGCAGCTCGGCGACTAGCGGGGACCAAGAGACCCAGTACTTC. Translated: CASSSATSGDQETQYF.